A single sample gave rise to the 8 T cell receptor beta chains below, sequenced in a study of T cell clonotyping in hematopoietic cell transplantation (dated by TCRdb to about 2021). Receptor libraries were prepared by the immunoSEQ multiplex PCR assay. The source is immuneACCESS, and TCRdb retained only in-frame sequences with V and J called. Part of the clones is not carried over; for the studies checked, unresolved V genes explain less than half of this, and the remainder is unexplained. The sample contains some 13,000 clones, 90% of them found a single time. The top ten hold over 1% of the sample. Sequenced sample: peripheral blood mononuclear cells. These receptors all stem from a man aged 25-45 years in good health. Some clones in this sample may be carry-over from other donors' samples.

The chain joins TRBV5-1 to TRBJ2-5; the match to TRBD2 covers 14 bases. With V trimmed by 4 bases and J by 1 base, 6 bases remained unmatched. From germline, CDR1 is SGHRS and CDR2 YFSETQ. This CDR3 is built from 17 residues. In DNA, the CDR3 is TGCGCCAGCAGCCCCGGACTAGCGGGAGGTTTCCAAGAGACCCAGTACTTC. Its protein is CASSPGLAGGFQETQYF. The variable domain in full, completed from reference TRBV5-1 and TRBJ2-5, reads KAGVTQTPRYLIKTRGQQVTLSCSPISGHRSVSWYQQTPGQGLQFLFEYFSETQRNKGNFPGRFSGRQFSNSRSEMNVSTLELGDSALYLCASSPGLAGGFQETQYFGPGTRLLVL.

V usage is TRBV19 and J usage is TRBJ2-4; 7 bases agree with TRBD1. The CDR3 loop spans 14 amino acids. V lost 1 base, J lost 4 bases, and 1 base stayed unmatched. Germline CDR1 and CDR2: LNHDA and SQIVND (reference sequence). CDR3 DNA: TGTGCCAGTAGTATAGGGGGACAGAAAAACATTCAGTACTTC. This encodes CASSIGGQKNIQYF.

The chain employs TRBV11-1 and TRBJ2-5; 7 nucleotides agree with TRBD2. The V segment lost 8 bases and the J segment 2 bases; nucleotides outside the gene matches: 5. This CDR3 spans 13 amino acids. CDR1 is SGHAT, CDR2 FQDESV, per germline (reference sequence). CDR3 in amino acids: CASSRGVQETQYF. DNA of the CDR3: TGTGCCAGCTCCCGGGGGGTTCAAGAGACCCAGTACTTC.

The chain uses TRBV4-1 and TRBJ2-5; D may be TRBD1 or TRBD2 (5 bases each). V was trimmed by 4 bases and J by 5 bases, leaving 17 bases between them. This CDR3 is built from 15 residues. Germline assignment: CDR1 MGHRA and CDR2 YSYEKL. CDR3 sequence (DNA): TGCGCCAGCAGCCCCCGGACGGGGACGGGGGAGACCCAGTACTTC. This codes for CASSPRTGTGETQYF.

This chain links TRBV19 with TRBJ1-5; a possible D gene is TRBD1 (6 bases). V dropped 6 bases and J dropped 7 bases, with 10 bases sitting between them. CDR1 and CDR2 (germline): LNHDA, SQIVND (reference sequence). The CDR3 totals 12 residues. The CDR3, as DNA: TGTGCCAGTAGCCCAGGGGTCCAGCCCCAGCATTTT. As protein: CASSPGVQPQHF.

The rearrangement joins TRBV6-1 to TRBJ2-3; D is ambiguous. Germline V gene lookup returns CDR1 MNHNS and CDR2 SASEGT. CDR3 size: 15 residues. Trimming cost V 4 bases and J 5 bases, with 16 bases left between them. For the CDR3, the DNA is TGTGCCAGCAGTGCTAGGACCCGACACGGAGATACGCAGTATTTT. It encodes CASSARTRHGDTQYF.

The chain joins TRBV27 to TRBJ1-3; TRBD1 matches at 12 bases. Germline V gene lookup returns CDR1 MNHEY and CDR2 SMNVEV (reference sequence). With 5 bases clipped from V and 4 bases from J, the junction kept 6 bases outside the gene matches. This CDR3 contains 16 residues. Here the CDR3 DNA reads TGTGCCAGCAGTACGGGACAGGGGGCAGCAGGAAACACCATATATTTT. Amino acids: CASSTGQGAAGNTIYF.

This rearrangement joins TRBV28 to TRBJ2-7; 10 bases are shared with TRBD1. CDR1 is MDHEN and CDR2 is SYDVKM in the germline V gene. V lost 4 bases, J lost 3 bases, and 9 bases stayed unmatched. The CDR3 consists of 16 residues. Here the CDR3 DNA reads TGTGCCAGCAGTTCGATAGGGACAGGGGACAACTACGAGCAGTACTTC. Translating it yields CASSSIGTGDNYEQYF.